The rows below give T cell receptor beta chains drawn from one sample of a study of post-analysis software for immune sequencing data. Using its own MiXCR run on the PCR reads, TCRdb lists one record per CDR3 protein. The sample has 250,000 to 300,000 distinct CDR3 sequences, roughly a third seen once; the top ten hold under 5.5%. Sequenced sample: blood. These receptors were obtained from a girl aged 5 to 17 with multiple sclerosis. Each CDR3 is given with its conserved first and last residue. The order of the fields is CDR3 DNA, CDR3 protein, D gene, clone size, V gene, J gene, CDR3 length. A D gene is named only where the DNA matches it firmly. The size of a clone is reported for some rows only, either as once, few or many, or as a class for expanded clones.

CDR3 DNA: TGCAGTGCTAGGCTAGGAGGGTTAAAGGGTTCACCCCTCCACTTT
CDR3 protein: CSARLGGLKGSPLHF
D gene: NA
clone size: many
V gene: TRBV20-1
J gene: TRBJ1-6
CDR3 length: 15

CDR3 DNA: TGTGCCAGCAGCCGTAGACTAGGAGGGTCCTACAATGAGCAGTTCTTC
CDR3 protein: CASSRRLGGSYNEQFF
D gene: NA
clone size: few
V gene: TRBV27
J gene: TRBJ2-1
CDR3 length: 16

CDR3 DNA: TGTGCCAGCAGTTTAGCCCGCAGACGCGTCACTGAAGCTTTCTTT
CDR3 protein: CASSLARRRVTEAFF
D gene: NA
clone size: few
V gene: TRBV12-3/TRBV12-4
J gene: TRBJ1-1
CDR3 length: 15

CDR3 DNA: TGTGCCAGCAGTTCGAGGACAGGGAATCAGCCCCAGCATTTT
CDR3 protein: CASSSRTGNQPQHF
D gene: TRBD1
clone size: few
V gene: TRBV28
J gene: TRBJ1-5
CDR3 length: 14

CDR3 DNA: TGTGCCAGCAGCCTAGAGGCAGGGGCAAGCGGGGAGCTGTTTTTT
CDR3 protein: CASSLEAGASGELFF
D gene: NA
clone size: NA
V gene: TRBV11-2
J gene: TRBJ2-2
CDR3 length: 15

CDR3 DNA: TGTGCCAGCAGCGCCATGCTTGGGATGAAAGGGGCAGATACGCAGTATTTT
CDR3 protein: CASSAMLGMKGADTQYF
D gene: NA
clone size: few
V gene: TRBV9
J gene: TRBJ2-3
CDR3 length: 17

CDR3 DNA: TGCAGTGCTAGACAACAGACGGGCGGCTACACCTTC
CDR3 protein: CSARQQTGGYTF
D gene: NA
clone size: NA
V gene: TRBV20-1
J gene: TRBJ1-2
CDR3 length: 12

CDR3 DNA: TGCGCCAGCAGCCAAGATCAGTGGACAGGGGCTTCCTACGAGCAGTACTTC
CDR3 protein: CASSQDQWTGASYEQYF
D gene: TRBD1
clone size: NA
V gene: TRBV4-1
J gene: TRBJ2-7
CDR3 length: 17

CDR3 DNA: TGCAGCGTTGATGGAGGAACAGGGAACACTGAAGCTTTCTTT
CDR3 protein: CSVDGGTGNTEAFF
D gene: NA
clone size: many
V gene: TRBV29-1
J gene: TRBJ1-1
CDR3 length: 14

CDR3 DNA: TGTGCCAGCAGCAGGACAGGGAGATATCAGCCCCAGCATTTT
CDR3 protein: CASSRTGRYQPQHF
D gene: TRBD1
clone size: NA
V gene: TRBV7-2
J gene: TRBJ1-5
CDR3 length: 14

CDR3 DNA: TGCGCCAGCAGTTCTATTATTAGCGGGGGAGCCACCGGGGAGCTGTTTTTT
CDR3 protein: CASSSIISGGATGELFF
D gene: TRBD2
clone size: NA
V gene: TRBV5-1
J gene: TRBJ2-2
CDR3 length: 17

CDR3 DNA: TGTGCCAGCAGTTTTAAGGACCTGACAGCCAAGGGCTATGGCTACACCTTC
CDR3 protein: CASSFKDLTAKGYGYTF
D gene: NA
clone size: many
V gene: TRBV12-3/TRBV12-4
J gene: TRBJ1-2
CDR3 length: 17

CDR3 DNA: TGTGCCAGCAGCCAAGTAGGGGGCCTGGGAGAGGGCTACACCTTC
CDR3 protein: CASSQVGGLGEGYTF
D gene: TRBD1
clone size: many
V gene: TRBV3-1
J gene: TRBJ1-2
CDR3 length: 15

CDR3 DNA: TGTGCTAGTGGTTTGGTTGCGGGAGCTCGCTCCTACAATGAGCAGTTCTTC
CDR3 protein: CASGLVAGARSYNEQFF
D gene: TRBD2
clone size: many
V gene: TRBV12-5
J gene: TRBJ2-1
CDR3 length: 17

CDR3 DNA: TGTGCCAGCAGCTTAAATTTCGAAGGGGTCGGTGGCTACACCTTC
CDR3 protein: CASSLNFEGVGGYTF
D gene: NA
clone size: NA
V gene: TRBV11-1
J gene: TRBJ1-2
CDR3 length: 15

CDR3 DNA: TGTGCCAGCAGTTACCCGCACCGGGAATATGTTTTCGAACAGTACAATGAGCAGTTCTTC
CDR3 protein: CASSYPHREYVFEQYNEQFF
D gene: NA
clone size: many
V gene: TRBV6-5
J gene: TRBJ2-1
CDR3 length: 20

CDR3 DNA: TGCAGCGTGGTCCGTATCGGGGGGGAAGAGACCCAGTACTTC
CDR3 protein: CSVVRIGGEETQYF
D gene: TRBD2
clone size: NA
V gene: TRBV29-1
J gene: TRBJ2-5
CDR3 length: 14

CDR3 DNA: TGTGCCAGCAGCTTAGGGACTAGCGATACGCAGTATTTT
CDR3 protein: CASSLGTSDTQYF
D gene: TRBD2
clone size: NA
V gene: TRBV11-2
J gene: TRBJ2-3
CDR3 length: 13

CDR3 DNA: TGTGCCAGCAGCTTCCAGACGGGGGGTAACATTCAGTACTTC
CDR3 protein: CASSFQTGGNIQYF
D gene: TRBD2
clone size: NA
V gene: TRBV7-2
J gene: TRBJ2-4
CDR3 length: 14

CDR3 DNA: TGTGCCAGCATTAACCGGGGGTCGCTCTCCTACGAGCAGTACTTC
CDR3 protein: CASINRGSLSYEQYF
D gene: NA
clone size: many
V gene: TRBV21-1
J gene: TRBJ2-7
CDR3 length: 15

CDR3 DNA: TGCAGCGTTGCCCAGGGGTCAGCCAAAAACATTCAGTACTTC
CDR3 protein: CSVAQGSAKNIQYF
D gene: NA
clone size: many
V gene: TRBV29-1
J gene: TRBJ2-4
CDR3 length: 14

CDR3 DNA: TGCAGTGCTACCCCACCGTCTAGCGGGGACACCGGGGAGCTGTTTTTT
CDR3 protein: CSATPPSSGDTGELFF
D gene: TRBD2
clone size: NA
V gene: TRBV20-1
J gene: TRBJ2-2
CDR3 length: 16

CDR3 DNA: TGTGCCAGCGGACAGGGGTCTTACGAGCAGTACTTC
CDR3 protein: CASGQGSYEQYF
D gene: TRBD1
clone size: many
V gene: TRBV28
J gene: TRBJ2-7
CDR3 length: 12

CDR3 DNA: TGTGCCAGCAGCGCAGGTGGACTAGCGGGGGGTGGCACCGGGGAGCTGTTTTTT
CDR3 protein: CASSAGGLAGGGTGELFF
D gene: TRBD2
clone size: NA
V gene: TRBV9
J gene: TRBJ2-2
CDR3 length: 18

CDR3 DNA: TGCGCCAGCAGCCAAGCGAGGCAGGGCAATCAGCCCCAGCATTTT
CDR3 protein: CASSQARQGNQPQHF
D gene: NA
clone size: many
V gene: TRBV4-1
J gene: TRBJ1-5
CDR3 length: 15

CDR3 DNA: TGTGCCAGCACCTGGGAGCCGAAGAGGTTGCAGTTCTTC
CDR3 protein: CASTWEPKRLQFF
D gene: NA
clone size: NA
V gene: TRBV6-1
J gene: TRBJ2-1
CDR3 length: 13

CDR3 DNA: TGCAGTGCTAGAGATAGGGGGGGCCCCTACGAGCAGTACTTC
CDR3 protein: CSARDRGGPYEQYF
D gene: NA
clone size: NA
V gene: TRBV20-1
J gene: TRBJ2-7
CDR3 length: 14

CDR3 DNA: TGTGCCAGCAGCTCCCAAGGAGCGAGTACCGGGGAGCTGTTTTTT
CDR3 protein: CASSSQGASTGELFF
D gene: NA
clone size: NA
V gene: TRBV7-9
J gene: TRBJ2-2
CDR3 length: 15

CDR3 DNA: TGTGCCAGCAGTCAGCTACACCAGGGCGATGAGCAGTTCTTC
CDR3 protein: CASSQLHQGDEQFF
D gene: NA
clone size: once
V gene: TRBV28
J gene: TRBJ2-1
CDR3 length: 14

CDR3 DNA: TGCAGTGCTAGGGGAGGCGGGGGGAAGGAGACCCAGTACTTC
CDR3 protein: CSARGGGGKETQYF
D gene: TRBD2
clone size: NA
V gene: TRBV20-1
J gene: TRBJ2-5
CDR3 length: 14

CDR3 DNA: TGCGCCAGCAGAGAGGCGGGGGGGCTTGAAGAGACCCAGTACTTC
CDR3 protein: CASREAGGLEETQYF
D gene: TRBD2
clone size: many
V gene: TRBV5-1
J gene: TRBJ2-5
CDR3 length: 15

CDR3 DNA: TGTGCCAGCAGCTTGGCGTCTAGCGGGAGGAATGAGCAGTTCTTC
CDR3 protein: CASSLASSGRNEQFF
D gene: TRBD2
clone size: many
V gene: TRBV5-6
J gene: TRBJ2-1
CDR3 length: 15

CDR3 DNA: TGCAGTGCTGCGGCCGGGACTAGAAACATTCAGTACTTC
CDR3 protein: CSAAAGTRNIQYF
D gene: TRBD2
clone size: NA
V gene: TRBV20-1
J gene: TRBJ2-4
CDR3 length: 13

CDR3 DNA: TGTGCCAGCAGCCCTCTGACAGGGGGCCGGTATGGCTACACCTTC
CDR3 protein: CASSPLTGGRYGYTF
D gene: TRBD1
clone size: NA
V gene: TRBV12-3/TRBV12-4
J gene: TRBJ1-2
CDR3 length: 15

CDR3 DNA: TGTGCCAGCAGCCTAGACGTTCATAATTCACCCCTCCACTTT
CDR3 protein: CASSLDVHNSPLHF
D gene: NA
clone size: many
V gene: TRBV7-2
J gene: TRBJ1-6
CDR3 length: 14

CDR3 DNA: TGCAGTGCCCCGAGGAGCGGGGCCTACGAGCAGTACTTC
CDR3 protein: CSAPRSGAYEQYF
D gene: TRBD2
clone size: NA
V gene: TRBV20-1
J gene: TRBJ2-7
CDR3 length: 13

CDR3 DNA: TGTGCCAGCAGTGAAAGGGACACCTCGAACACCGGGGAGCTGTTTTTT
CDR3 protein: CASSERDTSNTGELFF
D gene: NA
clone size: NA
V gene: TRBV2
J gene: TRBJ2-2
CDR3 length: 16